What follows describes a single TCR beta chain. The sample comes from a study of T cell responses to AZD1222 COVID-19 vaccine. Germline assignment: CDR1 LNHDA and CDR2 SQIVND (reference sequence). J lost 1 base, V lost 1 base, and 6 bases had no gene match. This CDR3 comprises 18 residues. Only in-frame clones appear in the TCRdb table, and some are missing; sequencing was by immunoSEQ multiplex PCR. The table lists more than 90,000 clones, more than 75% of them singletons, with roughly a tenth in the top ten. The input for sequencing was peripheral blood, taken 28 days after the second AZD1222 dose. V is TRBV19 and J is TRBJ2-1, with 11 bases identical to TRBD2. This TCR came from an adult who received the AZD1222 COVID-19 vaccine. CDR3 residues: CASSIASGRRHSYNEQFF. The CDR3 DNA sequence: TGTGCCAGTAGTATAGCTAGCGGGAGGCGTCATTCCTACAATGAGCAGTTCTTC.